Listed below are T cell receptor beta chains from one sample, sequenced in a study of OX40 agonist ivuxolimab in advanced cancers. Libraries were prepared by immunoSEQ multiplex PCR; TCRdb keeps only in-frame clonotypes and omits some of them. The sample records roughly 70,000 clones, roughly 88% being singletons. Material: CD4+ or CD8+ T cells sorted from blood, obtained in a trial of the OX40 agonist ivuxolimab. The origin of the receptors is an adult with an advanced solid tumor such as melanoma, head and neck, liver or kidney cancer. The CDR3 runs from the conserved cysteine through the conserved F or W. D genes are given only for firm matches. Expanded clones are given a class, and other clones once, few, many or no size at all.

J gene,clone size,D gene,V gene,CDR3 protein,CDR3 DNA
TRBJ1-6,once,TRBD1,TRBV2,CATMTGYNSPLHF,TGTGCCACAATGACAGGGTATAATTCACCCCTCCACTTT
TRBJ1-2,NA,TRBD1,TRBV6-1,CASIPASTGPYGYTF,TGTGCCAGCATTCCCGCCTCGACAGGGCCCTATGGCTACACCTTC
TRBJ1-6,NA,NA,TRBV5-1,CASSLIQGAANSPLHF,TGCGCCAGCAGCTTGATCCAGGGTGCTGCAAATTCACCCCTCCACTTT
TRBJ2-2,NA,NA,TRBV6-4,CASSDELNTGELFF,TGTGCCAGCAGTGACGAACTGAACACCGGGGAGCTGTTTTTT
TRBJ2-1,NA,NA,TRBV9,CASSRSPRYEQFF,TGTGCCAGCAGCCGATCCCCCAGGTATGAGCAGTTCTTC
TRBJ1-3,NA,NA,TRBV5-1,CASRGTSGNTIYF,TGCGCCAGCAGAGGGACATCTGGAAACACCATATATTTT
TRBJ2-3,once,NA,TRBV6-1,CASRRTMSSTDTQYF,TGTGCCAGCAGACGGACGATGAGCAGCACAGATACGCAGTATTTT
TRBJ2-6,NA,NA,TRBV4-1,CASSQVRGANVLTF,TGCGCCAGCAGCCAAGTTAGGGGGGCCAACGTCCTGACTTTC
TRBJ1-2,few,NA,TRBV2,CASTRQSHGYTF,TGTGCCAGCACCCGACAGAGCCATGGCTACACCTTC
TRBJ1-1,few,NA,TRBV29-1,CSVELNTEAFF,TGCAGCGTCGAATTGAACACTGAAGCTTTCTTT
TRBJ2-3,NA,NA,TRBV6-5,CASSYRGLGTDTQYF,TGTGCCAGCAGTTACCGGGGGCTCGGCACAGATACGCAGTATTTT
TRBJ2-7,NA,NA,TRBV20-1,CSASKAYEQYF,TGCAGTGCTAGTAAGGCCTACGAGCAGTACTTC
TRBJ2-3,NA,TRBD1,TRBV28,CARESGGFTDTQYF,TGTGCCAGAGAGTCAGGGGGCTTTACAGATACGCAGTATTTT
TRBJ2-4,NA,NA,TRBV4-2,CASSQNALAKNIQYF,TGTGCCAGCAGCCAAAACGCTCTAGCCAAAAACATTCAGTACTTC
TRBJ2-7,NA,TRBD2,TRBV18,CASSRMGGSYEQYF,TGTGCCAGCTCACGCATGGGGGGGTCCTACGAGCAGTACTTC
TRBJ1-1,NA,TRBD1,TRBV30,CAWRRTGTGGNTEAFF,TGTGCCTGGAGGAGAACTGGGACAGGGGGGAACACTGAAGCTTTCTTT
TRBJ2-3,NA,NA,TRBV18,CASSPTGSGDTQYF,TGTGCCAGCTCACCAACGGGGAGTGGAGATACGCAGTATTTT
TRBJ1-1,once,NA,TRBV18,CASSRQGLVNTEAFF,TGTGCCAGCTCACGGCAGGGACTGGTGAACACTGAAGCTTTCTTT
TRBJ2-3,NA,TRBD1,TRBV5-1,CASSLGTTEGAHADTQYF,TGCGCCAGCAGCTTGGGGACGACAGAGGGGGCTCACGCAGATACGCAGTATTTT
TRBJ2-6,NA,NA,TRBV13,CASSSDSFSSGANVLTF,TGTGCCAGCAGCTCGGACAGTTTCAGCTCTGGGGCCAACGTCCTGACTTTC
TRBJ2-7,NA,NA,TRBV14,CASSQVGYEQYF,TGTGCCAGCAGCCAGGTGGGCTACGAGCAGTACTTC
TRBJ2-1,NA,TRBD2,TRBV5-1,CASTLEGLAGALRDEQFF,TGCGCCAGCACCCTGGAGGGACTAGCGGGGGCGCTTCGGGATGAGCAGTTCTTC
TRBJ2-1,NA,NA,TRBV10-2,CATRTSYNEQFF,TGCGCCACCCGGACGAGCTACAATGAGCAGTTCTTC
TRBJ2-5,NA,TRBD2,TRBV5-4,CASSSGRVETQYF,TGTGCCAGCAGCTCAGGGAGGGTAGAGACCCAGTACTTC
TRBJ2-7,NA,NA,TRBV28,CASSTQTVGPYEQYF,TGTGCCAGCAGTACCCAGACCGTAGGGCCCTACGAGCAGTACTTC
TRBJ2-7,NA,NA,TRBV9,CASSVAMGSYEQYF,TGTGCCAGCAGCGTAGCTATGGGGTCCTACGAGCAGTACTTC
TRBJ1-2,NA,NA,TRBV10-3,CAISGSRTADGYTF,TGTGCCATCAGTGGTTCGCGGACCGCAGATGGCTACACCTTC
TRBJ2-2,NA,TRBD2,TRBV9,CASSVDRGGAYTGELFF,TGTGCCAGCAGCGTAGACCGCGGGGGGGCCTACACCGGGGAGCTGTTTTTT
TRBJ1-2,NA,NA,TRBV5-1,CASSSDGNYGYTF,TGCGCCAGCAGCTCGGACGGAAACTATGGCTACACCTTC
TRBJ2-7,NA,TRBD1,TRBV28,CASSLGQQMYEQYF,TGTGCCAGCAGTTTGGGACAGCAGATGTACGAGCAGTACTTC
TRBJ2-3,NA,NA,TRBV4-1,CASSQANRAGTDTQYF,TGCGCCAGCAGCCAAGCAAACAGGGCCGGCACAGATACGCAGTATTTT
TRBJ2-3,NA,NA,TRBV5-4,CASSLAERTLKDTQYF,TGTGCCAGCAGCTTGGCAGAGCGGACTTTGAAAGATACGCAGTATTTT
TRBJ1-4,NA,NA,TRBV25-1,CASSVADSSPWEKLFF,TGTGCCAGCAGTGTCGCCGACAGTTCCCCCTGGGAAAAACTGTTTTTT
TRBJ1-5,NA,TRBD1,TRBV2,CASKRTGEQPQHF,TGTGCCAGCAAGAGGACAGGGGAACAGCCCCAGCATTTT
TRBJ1-4,NA,NA,TRBV10-3,CAISGGWDEKLFF,TGTGCCATCAGTGGAGGGTGGGATGAAAAACTGTTTTTT
TRBJ1-5,NA,NA,TRBV7-9,CASSLAAGWGNQPQHF,TGTGCCAGCAGCTTAGCGGCCGGGTGGGGCAATCAGCCCCAGCATTTT
TRBJ1-2,NA,NA,TRBV6-4,CASSGSALDPRSPRGYTF,TGTGCCAGCAGTGGTTCAGCTTTGGACCCTCGATCCCCGAGGGGCTACACCTTC
TRBJ2-1,NA,TRBD1,TRBV5-4,CASSPGGNSYNEQFF,TGTGCCAGCAGCCCAGGGGGCAACTCCTACAATGAGCAGTTCTTC
TRBJ1-1,NA,NA,TRBV5-1,CASSLQLNTEAFF,TGCGCCAGCAGCTTGCAGCTGAACACTGAAGCTTTCTTT
TRBJ1-5,NA,TRBD1,TRBV6-4,CASRDRVVKQPQHF,TGTGCCAGCCGGGACAGGGTTGTGAAACAGCCCCAGCATTTT
TRBJ2-1,NA,TRBD2,TRBV7-6,CASSLRTSGGRFGEQFF,TGTGCCAGCAGCTTACGGACTAGCGGGGGGCGGTTCGGGGAGCAGTTCTTC
TRBJ1-1,NA,NA,TRBV7-9,CASSLFNTEAFF,TGTGCCAGCAGCTTATTTAATACTGAAGCTTTCTTT
TRBJ1-2,once,TRBD1,TRBV6-5,CASSRTGTGGYTF,TGTGCCAGCAGTAGGACAGGGACGGGTGGCTACACCTTC
TRBJ2-5,NA,NA,TRBV4-1,CASSQEATGPETQYF,TGCGCCAGCAGCCAAGAGGCTACAGGTCCGGAGACCCAGTACTTC
TRBJ1-1,NA,NA,TRBV30,CAWSVGGTTEAFF,TGTGCCTGGAGTGTCGGGGGTACGACTGAAGCTTTCTTT
TRBJ2-3,once,TRBD2,TRBV28,CASSPISAGRTDTQYF,TGTGCCAGCAGTCCTATCTCAGCGGGGCGCACAGATACGCAGTATTTT
TRBJ2-7,few,NA,TRBV5-1,CASSLEPGQGSYEQYF,TGCGCCAGCAGCTTGGAGCCGGGACAAGGGAGCTACGAGCAGTACTTC
TRBJ2-3,once,NA,TRBV1,CTSSQDSLEPDTQYF,TGCACCAGCAGCCAAGATTCCCTAGAGCCAGATACGCAGTATTTT
TRBJ2-5,NA,TRBD1,TRBV9,CASSPRGTGALGWGETQYF,TGTGCCAGCAGCCCTAGGGGGACAGGGGCCCTCGGTTGGGGGGAGACCCAGTACTTC
TRBJ2-2,NA,TRBD2,TRBV5-1,CASSHPWVAGGPNTGELFF,TGCGCCAGCAGCCACCCCTGGGTAGCGGGGGGCCCAAACACCGGGGAGCTGTTTTTT
TRBJ2-7,NA,NA,TRBV7-9,CASSLRLEGDEQYF,TGTGCCAGCAGCTTAAGGTTGGAGGGAGACGAGCAGTACTTC
TRBJ2-7,NA,TRBD1,TRBV6-1,CASDPGQGSYEQYF,TGTGCCAGCGACCCGGGACAGGGGTCCTACGAGCAGTACTTC
TRBJ2-1,NA,TRBD1,TRBV6-5,CASSWGQGAYNEQFF,TGTGCCAGCAGCTGGGGACAGGGGGCCTACAATGAGCAGTTCTTC